What follows describes a single T cell receptor beta chain. Researchers ran the PCR with 60 Vbeta and 13 Jbeta primers. Assay used: immunoSEQ multiplex PCR; TCRdb lists only in-frame clones, some missing. This sample has about 110,000 clones, with approximately 79% found just once. The sample comes from a study of cytomegalovirus exposure and HLA in healthy donors. From germline, CDR1 is MNHEY and CDR2 SVGAGI. The trim removed 6 bases at V and 5 bases at J, leaving 11 bases unmatched. The CDR3 is 15 residues long. The TCR comes from a man aged 18 to 29 in good health and CMV-seronegative. Material: PBMCs. J is TRBJ1-1 and V is TRBV6-5, with 8 bases that match TRBD1. CDR3 sequence: CASRDAGRGRTEAFF. The CDR3 DNA sequence: TGTGCCAGCAGAGACGCGGGCAGGGGGCGGACTGAAGCTTTCTTT.